The sequence of this T cell receptor beta chain was determined in a study of beta chain features in type 1 diabetes. Study conclusions and caveats: Patients with type 1 diabetes carried fewer insertions and had more deletions at their VDJ junctions.

The investigators reverse transcribed all of the isolated RNA, so they sequenced expressed TCRB transcripts. Using immunoSEQ multiplex PCR, the repertoire was profiled, and TCRdb retains in-frame clones only, with some absent. The sample records 350,000 to 400,000 clones, about 15% being singletons. This clone occurred a few times. Its matching antigen is unknown. Post-sort purity exceeded 95% for all sorted populations. The J segment lost 11 bases and the V segment lost 5 bases, leaving 15 bases of the junction unmatched. Germline lookup yields CDR1 SGHRS and CDR2 YFSETQ. The length of the CDR3 is 16 residues.

The clonotype originates from a woman under 30 in good health. The chain couples TRBV5-1 to TRBJ2-4; 11 nucleotides align to TRBD1. Material: naive CD4+ T cells from blood. As DNA, the CDR3 is TGCGCCAGCAGTTCCGGGACAGGGGGTGGTTGGAGCGTTCAGTACTTC. It translates to CASSSGTGGGWSVQYF.